Listed below are T cell receptor beta chains from one sample, sequenced in a study of shared T cell receptors in the human thymus. The method was immunoSEQ multiplex PCR; TCRdb's version includes in-frame clones alone and lacks a portion of them. The profile covers about 660,000 clones, with roughly 90% appearing a single time and 0.01% taken by the ten largest. These data also formed part of another study, on human thymus T cells.

Specimen: thymocytes. These receptors came from a boy younger than two with a congenital heart defect. Both conserved end residues are part of each CDR3. The D gene is left open where the match is weak. The listing skips clone size in some rows; elsewhere it reads once, few, many or a size class.

abundance: .; d_gene: TRBD2; j_gene: TRBJ2-5; v_gene: TRBV14; CDR3nt: TGTGCCAGCAGCCATGGGGCTAGCGGGAGTCGGGAGACCCAGTACTTC; CDR3aa: CASSHGASGSRETQYF
abundance: .; d_gene: .; j_gene: TRBJ2-1; v_gene: TRBV5-1; CDR3nt: TGCGCCAGCAGCGATGGACAGCTCACGGGCAATGAGCAGTTCTTC; CDR3aa: CASSDGQLTGNEQFF
abundance: .; d_gene: .; j_gene: TRBJ2-7; v_gene: TRBV20-1; CDR3nt: TGCAGTGTGGGCCTCGAGGGCGAGCAGTACTTC; CDR3aa: CSVGLEGEQYF
abundance: .; d_gene: TRBD2; j_gene: TRBJ2-7; v_gene: TRBV5-4; CDR3nt: TGTGCCAGCAGCCCCTACGGACTAGTGCCCTACGAGCAGTACTTC; CDR3aa: CASSPYGLVPYEQYF
abundance: .; d_gene: .; j_gene: TRBJ2-1; v_gene: TRBV7-8; CDR3nt: TGTGCCAGCAGCTTCCAGCGGAGACTCTACAATGAGCAGTTCTTC; CDR3aa: CASSFQRRLYNEQFF
abundance: .; d_gene: .; j_gene: TRBJ2-2; v_gene: TRBV11-2; CDR3nt: TGTGCCAGCAGCTTAGATCACCACGGGATCCTAGGCGCCGGGGAGCTGTTTTTT; CDR3aa: CASSLDHHGILGAGELFF
abundance: .; d_gene: TRBD2; j_gene: TRBJ2-3; v_gene: TRBV4-3; CDR3nt: TGCGCCAGCAGCCAAGATGGCGGCGGAACCTTTAGCGGGACTAGCACAGATACGCAGTATTTT; CDR3aa: CASSQDGGGTFSGTSTDTQYF
abundance: once; d_gene: TRBD2; j_gene: TRBJ2-3; v_gene: TRBV18; CDR3nt: TGTGCCAGCTCCCCCCCTAGCGGGGCGCAGTATTTT; CDR3aa: CASSPPSGAQYF
abundance: .; d_gene: TRBD1; j_gene: TRBJ2-3; v_gene: TRBV19; CDR3nt: TGTGCCAGTACCCCGGGGACAGGGGCTGGCACAGATACGCAGTATTTT; CDR3aa: CASTPGTGAGTDTQYF
abundance: .; d_gene: TRBD2; j_gene: TRBJ2-3; v_gene: TRBV7-3; CDR3nt: TGTGCCAGCAGCCTTGGACTAGCGGGGTTCACAGATACGCAGTATTTT; CDR3aa: CASSLGLAGFTDTQYF
abundance: once; d_gene: TRBD1; j_gene: TRBJ2-7; v_gene: TRBV18; CDR3nt: TGTGCCAGCTCACCACTGGACAGGGGGCTGATCTACGAGCAGTACTTC; CDR3aa: CASSPLDRGLIYEQYF
abundance: .; d_gene: .; j_gene: TRBJ1-1; v_gene: TRBV6-5; CDR3nt: TGTGCCAGCAGTTACGGGGGGAGGTTGAACACTGAAGCTTTCTTT; CDR3aa: CASSYGGRLNTEAFF
abundance: .; d_gene: .; j_gene: TRBJ1-2; v_gene: TRBV4-1; CDR3nt: TGCGCCAGCAGCCAAGAGGGTGCGGGGAGCTATGGCTACACCTTC; CDR3aa: CASSQEGAGSYGYTF
abundance: .; d_gene: .; j_gene: TRBJ2-1; v_gene: TRBV7-9; CDR3nt: TGTGCCAGCAGCTTGACATACAATGAGCAGTTCTTC; CDR3aa: CASSLTYNEQFF
abundance: .; d_gene: TRBD1; j_gene: TRBJ1-3; v_gene: TRBV5-1; CDR3nt: TGCGCCAGCAGCCTACAGGGGGATGGAAACACCATATATTTT; CDR3aa: CASSLQGDGNTIYF
abundance: .; d_gene: TRBD1; j_gene: TRBJ2-2; v_gene: TRBV18; CDR3nt: TGTGCCAGCTCACACGGCAGGGGGCAGAACACCGGGGAGCTGTTTTTT; CDR3aa: CASSHGRGQNTGELFF
abundance: .; d_gene: TRBD2; j_gene: TRBJ2-7; v_gene: TRBV7-2; CDR3nt: TGTGCCAGCAGCTACCCCGGGACTAGCGGTTTCCCCTACGAGCAGTACTTC; CDR3aa: CASSYPGTSGFPYEQYF
abundance: .; d_gene: TRBD1; j_gene: TRBJ2-7; v_gene: TRBV5-6; CDR3nt: TGTGCCAGCAGCTATGGACAGGGGGGCCACGAGCAGTACTTC; CDR3aa: CASSYGQGGHEQYF
abundance: .; d_gene: TRBD1; j_gene: TRBJ1-1; v_gene: TRBV19; CDR3nt: TGTGCCAGTAATTTGGCAGGGGGAAGAACTGAAGCTTTCTTT; CDR3aa: CASNLAGGRTEAFF
abundance: .; d_gene: .; j_gene: TRBJ2-3; v_gene: TRBV6-1; CDR3nt: TGTGCCAGCAGTGTGGGGCCCCCAAGGGACTTGAAGTATTTT; CDR3aa: CASSVGPPRDLKYF
abundance: .; d_gene: TRBD1; j_gene: TRBJ1-4; v_gene: TRBV4-3; CDR3nt: TGCGCCAGCAGCCAAGATAATAAGCAGGGGGAAGAAAAACTGTTTTTT; CDR3aa: CASSQDNKQGEEKLFF
abundance: .; d_gene: TRBD2; j_gene: TRBJ2-1; v_gene: TRBV7-2; CDR3nt: TGTGCCAGCAGCTTAGTCTCGGGGGGGGAGCAGTTCTTC; CDR3aa: CASSLVSGGEQFF
abundance: once; d_gene: .; j_gene: TRBJ2-7; v_gene: TRBV29-1; CDR3nt: TGCAGCGTTGAGGGGCAGGCGACCTCCTACGAGCAGTACTTC; CDR3aa: CSVEGQATSYEQYF
abundance: .; d_gene: .; j_gene: TRBJ1-1; v_gene: TRBV2; CDR3nt: TGTGCCGGGAGGAGGGGACGCATGAACACTGAAGCTTTCTTT; CDR3aa: CAGRRGRMNTEAFF
abundance: .; d_gene: .; j_gene: TRBJ1-5; v_gene: TRBV27; CDR3nt: TGTGCCAGCAGTTTGGCACAGGGACGCCAGCCCCAGCATTTT; CDR3aa: CASSLAQGRQPQHF
abundance: once; d_gene: .; j_gene: TRBJ1-1; v_gene: TRBV28; CDR3nt: TGTGCCAGCAGTTTATGGGACACAGGGTCTAATACTGAAGCTTTCTTT; CDR3aa: CASSLWDTGSNTEAFF
abundance: .; d_gene: .; j_gene: TRBJ2-3; v_gene: TRBV28; CDR3nt: TGTGCCAGCAGTTTAAGGGACGGGAGATTGGATACGCAGTATTTT; CDR3aa: CASSLRDGRLDTQYF
abundance: .; d_gene: .; j_gene: TRBJ2-6; v_gene: TRBV5-1; CDR3nt: TGCGCCAGCAGCTTTGGACAGAGCCAATCTGGGGCCAACGTCCTGACTTTC; CDR3aa: CASSFGQSQSGANVLTF
abundance: .; d_gene: .; j_gene: TRBJ2-3; v_gene: TRBV9; CDR3nt: TGTGCCAGCAGCGTTCGACTAGTCACAGATACGCAGTATTTT; CDR3aa: CASSVRLVTDTQYF
abundance: .; d_gene: .; j_gene: TRBJ2-5; v_gene: TRBV27; CDR3nt: TGTGCCAGCAGCAGATACCCCGAAGAGACCCAGTACTTC; CDR3aa: CASSRYPEETQYF
abundance: .; d_gene: .; j_gene: TRBJ2-7; v_gene: TRBV5-1; CDR3nt: TGCGCCAGCAGCTCCCTTCGTGGGGCCTCCTACGAGCAGTACTTC; CDR3aa: CASSSLRGASYEQYF
abundance: .; d_gene: .; j_gene: TRBJ2-1; v_gene: TRBV19; CDR3nt: TGTGCCAGTAGTTATCGGCTCCGAAGGAGTGAGCAGTTCTTC; CDR3aa: CASSYRLRRSEQFF
abundance: .; d_gene: TRBD1; j_gene: TRBJ1-5; v_gene: TRBV19; CDR3nt: TGTGCCAGTAGTATCCGCCGAGACAGGGTTTCTTATAGCAATCAGCCCCAGCATTTT; CDR3aa: CASSIRRDRVSYSNQPQHF
abundance: .; d_gene: TRBD1; j_gene: TRBJ1-5; v_gene: TRBV7-2; CDR3nt: TGTGCCAGCAGTAAGAAACAGACAGGGCCATTTAGCAATCAGCCCCAGCATTTT; CDR3aa: CASSKKQTGPFSNQPQHF
abundance: .; d_gene: TRBD2; j_gene: TRBJ2-7; v_gene: TRBV5-4; CDR3nt: TGTGCCAGCAGCCCCGACCTAGAAATAGCGGGAGGTCCCTCCTACGAGCAGTACTTC; CDR3aa: CASSPDLEIAGGPSYEQYF
abundance: .; d_gene: TRBD2; j_gene: TRBJ2-1; v_gene: TRBV5-1; CDR3nt: TGCGCCAGCAGCTATCAACGACTAGCGGGAGGACGGAGCTCCTACAATGAGCAGTTCTTC; CDR3aa: CASSYQRLAGGRSSYNEQFF
abundance: .; d_gene: .; j_gene: TRBJ2-1; v_gene: TRBV5-1; CDR3nt: TGCGCCAGCAGCTTGGGGACTATCAGCTCCTACAATGAGCAGTTCTTC; CDR3aa: CASSLGTISSYNEQFF
abundance: .; d_gene: TRBD1; j_gene: TRBJ1-2; v_gene: TRBV25-1; CDR3nt: TGTGCCAGCAGTGAATCAAGGGGGCGATCCTATGGCTACACCTTC; CDR3aa: CASSESRGRSYGYTF
abundance: .; d_gene: .; j_gene: TRBJ2-7; v_gene: TRBV6-1; CDR3nt: TGTGCCAGCAGTGCCAATGGGAGGACCCGGAGCTCCTACGAGCAGTACTTC; CDR3aa: CASSANGRTRSSYEQYF
abundance: once; d_gene: .; j_gene: TRBJ2-2; v_gene: TRBV6-1; CDR3nt: TGTGCCAGCAGTGAAGCTGGGTTCAGCGCGCAATCCGGGGAGCTGTTTTTT; CDR3aa: CASSEAGFSAQSGELFF
abundance: .; d_gene: .; j_gene: TRBJ1-2; v_gene: TRBV9; CDR3nt: TGTGCCAGCTCCCCAGCAGGCATGGCTAACTATGGCTACACCTTC; CDR3aa: CASSPAGMANYGYTF
abundance: once; d_gene: .; j_gene: TRBJ2-1; v_gene: TRBV25-1; CDR3nt: TGTGCCAGCAGTGAATCCCGGACAGACTACAATGAGCAGTTCTTC; CDR3aa: CASSESRTDYNEQFF
abundance: .; d_gene: .; j_gene: TRBJ1-2; v_gene: TRBV7-9; CDR3nt: TGTGCCAGCAGCAGATTTAGGGGTGGGCACTATGGCTACACCTTC; CDR3aa: CASSRFRGGHYGYTF
abundance: .; d_gene: .; j_gene: TRBJ2-1; v_gene: TRBV28; CDR3nt: TGTGCCAGCAGTAATGGCTTTTACAATGAGCAGTTCTTC; CDR3aa: CASSNGFYNEQFF